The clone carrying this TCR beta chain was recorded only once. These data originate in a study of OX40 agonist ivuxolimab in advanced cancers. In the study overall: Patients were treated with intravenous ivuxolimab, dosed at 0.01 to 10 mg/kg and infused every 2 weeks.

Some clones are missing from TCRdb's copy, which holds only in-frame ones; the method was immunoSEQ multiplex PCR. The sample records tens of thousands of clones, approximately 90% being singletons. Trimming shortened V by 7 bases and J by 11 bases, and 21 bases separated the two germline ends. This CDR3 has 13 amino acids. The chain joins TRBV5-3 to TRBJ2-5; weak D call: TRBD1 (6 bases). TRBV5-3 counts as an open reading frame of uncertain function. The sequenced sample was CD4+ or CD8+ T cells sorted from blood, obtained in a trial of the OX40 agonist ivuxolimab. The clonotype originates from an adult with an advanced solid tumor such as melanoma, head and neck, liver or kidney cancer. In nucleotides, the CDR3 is TGTGCCAGATTATGGACAGAATCTAGGGAGCAGTACTTC. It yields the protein CARLWTESREQYF.